Presented here are 30 T cell receptor beta chains from one specimen sequenced in a study of shared clonotypes between healthy human individuals. Produced via immunoSEQ multiplex PCR; TCRdb's table is partial and in-frame only. The sample yields some 2,500,000 clones, 85% to 95% seen once. Sequencing was done on a sample of naive CD4+ T cells from PBMCs. This sample's subset: CD45RA+ positively selected. The source of these receptors is a man younger than 30 in good health. Some clones in this sample may be carry-over from other donors' samples.

V gene TRBV27 combines with J gene TRBJ1-2; maybe TRBD1 (6 bases). The CDR3 totals 16 residues. V lost 2 bases and J lost 2, with 15 bases in between. CDR1 and CDR2 (germline): MNHEY, SMNVEV (reference sequence). The CDR3 spells CASSLRGTGPNYGYTF. DNA for the CDR3: TGTGCCAGCAGTTTAAGAGGAACAGGGCCGAACTATGGCTACACCTTC.

The V and J genes are TRBV2 and TRBJ2-7, with TRBD2 identical over 8 bases. The ends lost 10 bases at V and 4 bases at J; junction bases unmatched: 9. The CDR3 loop spans 13 amino acids. Germline V gives CDR1 SNHLY, CDR2 FYNNEI. Here the CDR3 reads CATTGTSGYEQYF. DNA for the CDR3: TGTGCCACCACCGGGACTAGTGGTTACGAGCAGTACTTC.

The rearrangement links TRBV2 to TRBJ1-6; D is possibly TRBD1 (5 bases). The germline CDR1 and CDR2 sequences are SNHLY and FYNNEI. The CDR3 is 14 amino acids. The germline V and J ends were trimmed by 6 bases and 17 bases, with 23 bases remaining between them. The CDR3 here is CASRTGTRVYFVHF. CDR3 DNA sequence: TGTGCCAGCAGAACCGGGACGCGAGTGTATTTCGTCCACTTT.

The gene calls are TRBV6-1 and TRBJ1-5, with TRBD1 matching 9 bases. Looked up from germline, CDR1 is MNHNS and CDR2 is SASEGT. V lost 4 bases and J lost 3; bases outside the gene matches: 1. This CDR3 comprises 14 residues. The CDR3 bases are TGTGCCAGCAGTGGACAGGGGGTCAATCAGCCCCAGCATTTT. It translates to CASSGQGVNQPQHF.

The rearrangement links TRBV19 to TRBJ2-3; 10 nucleotides match TRBD1. This CDR3 is 16 amino acids long. With 2 bases clipped from V and 1 base from J, the junction kept 3 bases outside the gene matches. Germline V gene lookup returns CDR1 LNHDA and CDR2 SQIVND (reference sequence). This CDR3 is CASSIFGTGGTDTQYF. DNA for the CDR3: TGTGCCAGTAGTATATTCGGGACAGGGGGCACAGATACGCAGTATTTT.

V is TRBV5-5 and J is TRBJ2-2; no clear D gene. CDR1 and CDR2 (germline): SGHKS, YYEKEE (reference sequence). The CDR3 has 15 residues. V gave up 0 bases and J gave up 9 bases, with 15 bases separating them. This CDR3 reads CASSLAVAPRRELFF. CDR3 in DNA: TGTGCCAGCAGCTTGGCCGTGGCTCCTAGGCGGGAGCTGTTTTTT.

V and J are TRBV7-9 and TRBJ2-1, with D hard to call. The CDR3 length is 14 residues. Germline V lookup: CDR1 SEHNR, CDR2 FQNEAQ (reference sequence). Trimming pared 1 base from V and 1 base from J, leaving 5 bases between. Here the CDR3 DNA reads TGTGCCAGCAGCTTAGATCCGTCCTACAATGAGCAGTTCTTC. Its translation is CASSLDPSYNEQFF.

This clone was seen only once. The chain recombines TRBV18 with TRBJ2-7, with 7 bases aligning to TRBD2. Germline trimming cut 0 bases from V and 6 bases from J; bases unmatched to any gene: 11. The CDR3 loop spans 16 amino acids. CDR1 and CDR2 from the germline V gene are KGHSH and LQKENI. Here the CDR3 DNA reads TGTGCCAGCTCACCACCGTCGGCTAGCGGTGGAGGCGAGCAGTACTTC. Translation gives CASSPPSASGGGEQYF.

The chain combines TRBV11-2 with TRBJ2-2; 7 bases are shared with TRBD1. The CDR3 is made up of 14 amino acids. CDR1 SGHAT and CDR2 FQNNGV come from the germline V gene. The junction had 5 bases not matched to a gene; V was cut back by 5 bases and J by 5 bases. The CDR3 region is CASSATGETGELFF. CDR3 bases: TGTGCCAGCAGCGCTACAGGGGAAACCGGGGAGCTGTTTTTT.

The gene calls are TRBV29-1 and TRBJ1-1; 7 bases line up with TRBD1. The germline CDR1 and CDR2 sequences are SQVTM and ANQGSEA. The junction had 4 bases not matched to a gene; V was cut back by 1 base and J by 5 bases. The CDR3 is 13 residues long. The CDR3 is CSVEANRGTEAFF. As DNA, the CDR3 is TGCAGCGTTGAAGCTAACAGGGGAACTGAAGCTTTCTTT.

The V and J genes are TRBV29-1 and TRBJ2-3, with D unresolved. Germline CDR1 is SQVTM and CDR2 is ANQGSEA. V was trimmed by 1 base and J by 5 bases, leaving 10 bases between them. The CDR3 is made up of 13 amino acids. In DNA form, the CDR3 reads TGCAGCGTTGAAGCGAGAGTGATAGATACGCAGTATTTT. It is translated as CSVEARVIDTQYF.

The chain carries TRBV9 and TRBJ1-1; D may be TRBD1 (5 bases). This CDR3 contains 16 residues. Looked up from germline, CDR1 is SGDLS and CDR2 is YYNGEE. The germline V and J ends were trimmed by 7 bases and 1 base, with 20 bases remaining between them. CDR3 sequence (DNA): TGTGCCAGCTCCAAGGGGCAGGTCTGGGCGAACACTGAAGCTTTCTTT. This encodes CASSKGQVWANTEAFF. The full variable domain, with the rest looked up from reference TRBV9 and TRBJ1-1, is DSGVTQTPKHLITATGQRVTLRCSPRSGDLSVYWYQQSLDQGLQFLIQYYNGEERAKGNILERFSAQQFPDLHSELNLSSLELGDSALYFCASSKGQVWANTEAFFGQGTRLTVV.

V and J are TRBV11-2 and TRBJ1-5; no reliable D call. Trimming pared 2 bases from V and 5 bases from J, leaving 7 bases between. The CDR3 sequence is 13 residues long. CDR1 is SGHAT, CDR2 FQNNGV, per germline. The CDR3 reads CASSLFSDQPQHF. DNA of the CDR3: TGTGCCAGCAGCTTATTTTCGGATCAGCCCCAGCATTTT.

The V gene is TRBV28, the J gene TRBJ1-5, with D possibly matching TRBD1 (6 bases). With 4 bases removed from V and 5 bases from J, the gap between germline ends came to 15 bases. CDR1 is MDHEN and CDR2 is SYDVKM in the germline V gene. The CDR3 loop spans 15 amino acids. CDR3 loop: CASSSGGGGHQPQHF. Written as DNA, the CDR3 is TGTGCCAGCAGTTCAGGAGGGGGGGGCCATCAGCCCCAGCATTTT.

This sequence joins TRBV27 and TRBJ2-7, with 9 positions matching TRBD2. The germline CDR1 and CDR2 sequences are MNHEY and SMNVEV (reference sequence). Germline trimming cut 6 bases from V and 4 bases from J; bases unmatched to any gene: 7. The CDR3 length is 14 residues. CDR3 DNA sequence: TGTGCCAGCAGAAGGATAGCGGGGGAATACGAGCAGTACTTC. Encoded protein: CASRRIAGEYEQYF.

As to this clone: Different DNA sequences within this sample yield the same CDR3. The V call is TRBV28, the J call TRBJ1-3; D is perhaps TRBD1 (6 bases). CDR3 length: 13 amino acids. Germline lookup yields CDR1 MDHEN and CDR2 SYDVKM. Trimming left V 6 bases short and J 3 bases short, with 9 bases between. The CDR3 region is CASRGGSGNTIYF. Written as DNA, the CDR3 is TGTGCCAGCAGAGGGGGTAGTGGAAACACCATATATTTT.

V gene TRBV9 combines with J gene TRBJ2-3; D is tentatively TRBD1 or TRBD2 (7 bases each). V dropped 3 bases and J dropped 2 bases, with 40 bases sitting between them. The CDR3 spans 24 residues. Germline values: CDR1 SGDLS, CDR2 YYNGEE. The DNA for the CDR3 is TGTGCCAGCAGCGACCCCAGTTCGCGGGGGAACAGGGGCCAACTTCGGAGTTCCACAGATACGCAGTATTTT. Protein: CASSDPSSRGNRGQLRSSTDTQYF.

This chain joins TRBV9 and TRBJ2-1; the match to TRBD2 covers 13 bases. Germline V CDR1 and CDR2: SGDLS, YYNGEE. V lost 2 bases and J lost 7; bases outside the gene matches: 9. The CDR3 sequence is 17 residues long. The CDR3 region is CASSVSSGTSGENEQFF. The CDR3 region has the DNA TGTGCCAGCAGCGTCTCATCCGGGACTAGCGGGGAAAATGAGCAGTTCTTC. The whole variable domain, remainder taken from reference TRBV9 and TRBJ2-1, is DSGVTQTPKHLITATGQRVTLRCSPRSGDLSVYWYQQSLDQGLQFLIQYYNGEERAKGNILERFSAQQFPDLHSELNLSSLELGDSALYFCASSVSSGTSGENEQFFGPGTRLTVL.

V is TRBV6-5 and J is TRBJ2-1; D is unresolved. Germline V CDR1 and CDR2: MNHEY, SVGAGI. CDR3 length: 15 amino acids. V was clipped by 0 bases and J by 5 bases, with 11 bases between them. The CDR3 reads CASSYSGSKDNEQFF. CDR3 bases: TGTGCCAGCAGTTACTCGGGGTCCAAAGACAATGAGCAGTTCTTC.

As to this clone: A read error may account for a junction end that differs from germline. The chain carries TRBV30 and TRBJ1-1; TRBD1 might be the D (6 bases). This CDR3 contains 20 residues. CDR1 is GTSNPN and CDR2 is SVGIG in the germline V gene (reference sequence). DNA of the CDR3: TGTGCCTGGAGTGCCTCGGGTTGGGACACTGGGCGAAATCGGTACGCTGAGGCTTTCTTT. Translating it yields CAWSASGWDTGRNRYAEAFF.

In DNA form, the CDR3 reads TGTGCCAGCAGCTTGGGTAGCGGGGAGAGGGTACGAGCCAAAAACATTCAGTACTTC. This gives the protein CASSLGSGERVRAKNIQYF. This chain joins TRBV5-8 and TRBJ2-4; 8 nucleotides align to TRBD2. The CDR3 sequence is 19 residues long. With V trimmed by 0 bases and J by 0 bases, 11 bases remained unmatched. Germline V CDR1 and CDR2: SGHTS, YDEGEE.

The V call is TRBV6-1, the J call TRBJ2-1, with TRBD2 identical over 8 bases. The V and J ends lost 7 bases and 4 bases, in that order; junction bases with no gene match: 9. CDR1 and CDR2 (germline): MNHNS, SASEGT. The CDR3 consists of 15 residues. The chain's CDR3 is CASIGGAGAYNEQFF. CDR3 nucleotide sequence: TGTGCCAGCATTGGGGGAGCGGGGGCTTACAATGAGCAGTTCTTC.

The J gene is TRBJ2-3, the V gene TRBV18, with 11 nucleotides matching TRBD2. V trimming: 3 bases; J trimming: 5 bases; junction bases outside the gene matches: 4. In germline, CDR1 is KGHSH, CDR2 LQKENI. This CDR3 contains 15 residues. The CDR3 reads CASSPTSGEGDTQYF. The DNA of the CDR3 is TGTGCCAGCTCACCGACTAGCGGGGAAGGAGATACGCAGTATTTT.

The rearrangement uses TRBV14 and TRBJ2-5; D not certain. The length of the CDR3 is 14 residues. CDR1 is SGHDN and CDR2 is FVKESK in the germline V gene. Trimming pared 2 bases from V and 5 bases from J, leaving 12 bases between. CDR3 amino acids: CASSQNLGGETQYF. DNA of the CDR3: TGTGCCAGCAGCCAAAATCTAGGCGGCGAGACCCAGTACTTC.

The V gene is TRBV6-1, the J gene TRBJ2-1; possibly TRBD1 or TRBD2 for D (5 bases each). V lost 4 bases, J lost 3 bases, and 16 bases lay in between. CDR1 is MNHNS, CDR2 SASEGT, per germline. The CDR3 covers 16 residues. CDR3 sequence (DNA): TGTGCCAGCAGTGGGAGGCAGGGCTTACACTACAATGAGCAGTTCTTC. Translation gives CASSGRQGLHYNEQFF.

CDR3 DNA sequence: TGTGCCAGCAGCTGGGGACTAGCGGGAGGCACCGGGGAGCTGTTTTTT. Residues: CASSWGLAGGTGELFF. This chain links TRBV5-6 with TRBJ2-2; 15 bases align to TRBD2. CDR1 and CDR2 from the germline V gene are SGHDT and YYEEEE. V was clipped by 3 bases and J by 4 bases; unmatched bases: 1. The CDR3 spans 16 residues.

This chain connects TRBV10-3 to TRBJ1-6; 8 positions agree with TRBD1. The CDR3 loop spans 13 amino acids. Germline-derived CDR1 and CDR2 are ENHRY and SYGVKD. V was pared by 10 bases and J by 7 bases, with 6 bases of the junction left unmatched. The CDR3, as DNA: TGTGCCACCGCGGGACAGGTGAATTCACCCCTCCACTTT. Protein sequence: CATAGQVNSPLHF.

Of note for this clone: The sample carries other DNA sequences with the same CDR3. CDR3 sequence: CASSLAGTGELFF. The CDR3 DNA reads as TGTGCCAGCAGCTTAGCCGGCACCGGGGAGCTGTTTTTT. The chain combines TRBV7-7 with TRBJ2-2; D remains unclear. This CDR3 comprises 13 residues. Trimming took off 0 bases at V and 4 bases at J, with 3 bases between the two ends. Germline loops: CDR1 SSHAT, CDR2 FNYEAQ (reference sequence).

V gene TRBV5-4 combines with J gene TRBJ1-1; weak D call: TRBD1 (5 bases). V lost 4 bases and J lost 1, with 11 bases in between. This CDR3 is built from 14 residues. Looked up from germline, CDR1 is SGHNT and CDR2 is YYREEE (reference sequence). DNA of the CDR3: TGTGCCAGCAGCGAACAGGAGCCGAACACTGAAGCTTTCTTT. It codes for CASSEQEPNTEAFF.

The V and J genes are TRBV5-1 and TRBJ2-7; tentatively, D is TRBD1 or TRBD2 (6 bases each). Trimming removed 1 base at V and 5 bases at J, with 13 bases between. Germline CDR1 is SGHRS and CDR2 is YFSETQ. The CDR3 has 14 amino acids. DNA for the CDR3: TGCGCCAGCAGCTTGCAGGGGAGGTGGGACGAGCAGTACTTC. Amino acid sequence: CASSLQGRWDEQYF.